The 19 T cell receptor beta chains listed next were all sequenced from one sample in a study of a mutant IDH1 vaccine in newly diagnosed glioma. Data came from immunoSEQ multiplex PCR; TCRdb stores just in-frame clones and leaves some out. The sample includes 45,000 to 55,000 clones, 70% to 80% of them seen just once. Time point described: week 35, safety follow-up. What each vaccine dose contained was 300 ug of mutant IDH1 20-mer peptide, accompanied by topical imiquimod. Their target antigens are unknown. The sequencing used PBMCs, collected from a glioma patient whose treatment included an IDH1 peptide vaccine. The receptors come from a man in his forties or fifties with glioma.

The rearrangement links TRBV9 to TRBJ2-1; tentatively, D is TRBD1 (5 bases). The CDR3 spans 14 residues. Germline V gene sequence: CDR1 SGDLS, CDR2 YYNGEE. The V end was cut by 3 bases, the J end by 3 bases, with 10 bases between. The CDR3 DNA reads as TGTGCCAGCAGCGAGGACATATACTACAATGAGCAGTTCTTC. It yields the protein CASSEDIYYNEQFF.

The chain carries TRBV13 and TRBJ2-5; either TRBD1 or TRBD2 may supply D (5 bases each). Matching the DNA end better, TRBJ2-7 makes the J call doubtful. This CDR3 is built from 14 residues. CDR1 is PRHDT and CDR2 is FYEKMQ in the germline V gene (reference sequence). CDR3 DNA: TGTGCCAGCAAGAGGGACGGGGACTCCTACGAGCAGTACTTC. As protein: CASKRDGDSYEQYF.

This clone was observed once. The gene calls are TRBV19 and TRBJ1-5; D ambiguous. Germline CDR1 LNHDA, CDR2 SQIVND (reference sequence). V was shortened by 3 bases and J by 1 base, with 13 bases between the two germline ends. This CDR3 is 16 amino acids long. The DNA of the CDR3 is TGTGCCAGTAGTATGACCCCCAGCCGGAGCAATCAGCCCCAGCATTTT. This translates into CASSMTPSRSNQPQHF.

The chain joins TRBV13 to TRBJ2-3; 8 bases agree with TRBD1. V dropped 4 bases and J dropped 0; count of bases not matched to a gene: 3. Germline-derived CDR1 and CDR2 are PRHDT and FYEKMQ (reference sequence). The CDR3 consists of 15 residues. In nucleotides, the CDR3 is TGTGCCAGCAGCTCTCGACAGGGGAGCACAGATACGCAGTATTTT. Translation gives CASSSRQGSTDTQYF.

The V gene is TRBV21-1, the J gene TRBJ2-3; the table assigns TRBD2, which was not confirmed against the DNA. TRBV21-1 is classified as a pseudogene. This CDR3 is 14 amino acids long. In DNA form, the CDR3 reads TGTGCCAGCAGCAAACACGGTAACCCAGATACGCAGTATTTT. This translates into CASSKHGNPDTQYF.

This chain connects TRBV12-5 to TRBJ2-2, with TRBD2 identical over 7 bases. CDR3 size: 16 residues. The germline V gene encodes CDR1 LGHNT and CDR2 FRNRAP. The V and J ends lost 7 bases and 0 bases, in that order; junction bases with no gene match: 8. The CDR3 nucleotides are TGTGCTAGTGAGAATGGGGACTATGCGAACACCGGGGAGCTGTTTTTT. Its protein product is CASENGDYANTGELFF. Full variable domain (outside the CDR3, taken from reference TRBV12-5 and TRBJ2-2): DARVTQTPRHKVTEMGQEVTMRCQPILGHNTVFWYRQTMMQGLELLAYFRNRAPLDDSGMPKDRFSAEMPDATLATLKIQPSEPRDSAVYFCASENGDYANTGELFFGEGSRLTVL.

This clone was picked up a small number of times. This rearrangement joins TRBV14 to TRBJ1-3; D remains unclear. This CDR3 spans 21 amino acids. Germline CDR1 is SGHDN and CDR2 is FVKESK. V gave up 1 base and J gave up 0 bases, with 25 bases separating them. The CDR3 loop is CASSQVKGNSWRSFSGNTIYF. CDR3 nucleotide sequence: TGTGCCAGCAGCCAAGTAAAAGGAAACAGTTGGAGGTCCTTCTCTGGAAACACCATATATTTT. The full variable domain, completed using reference TRBV14 and TRBJ1-3, is EAGVTQFPSHSVIEKGQTVTLRCDPISGHDNLYWYRRVMGKEIKFLLHFVKESKQDESGMPNNRFLAERTGGTYSTLKVQPAELEDSGVYFCASSQVKGNSWRSFSGNTIYFGEGSWLTVV.

This rearrangement joins TRBV4-1 to TRBJ2-7; possibly TRBD2 for D (5 bases). Trimming took off 4 bases at V and 2 bases at J, with 9 bases between the two ends. The CDR3 contains 13 residues. CDR1 and CDR2 from the germline V gene are MGHRA and YSYEKL. CDR3 sequence (DNA): TGCGCCAGCAGCCTAGCGCGACCCTACGAGCAGTACTTC. The encoded protein is CASSLARPYEQYF.

The chain joins TRBV4-2 to TRBJ2-1; no reliable D call. From germline, CDR1 is LGHNA and CDR2 YNFKEQ. V gave up 0 bases and J gave up 12 bases, with 12 bases separating them. The CDR3 runs 13 residues. CDR3 sequence: CASSQEPGEGQFF. The CDR3 DNA reads as TGTGCCAGCAGCCAAGAGCCAGGAGAAGGGCAGTTCTTC.

The rearrangement links TRBV10-3 to TRBJ1-2; D perhaps matches TRBD1 (5 bases). Trimming took off 6 bases at V and 7 bases at J, with 18 bases between the two ends. The CDR3 has 14 residues. Germline CDR1 is ENHRY and CDR2 is SYGVKD. The CDR3 here is CAIRPDIDGRGYTF. The CDR3 nucleotides read TGTGCCATCAGACCGGACATCGACGGCCGTGGCTACACCTTC.

CDR3 nucleotide sequence: TGTGCCAGCAGTTTGTCGCTAGCGGGAGGTGAGCAGTTCTTC. Protein: CASSLSLAGGEQFF. V usage is TRBV27 and J usage is TRBJ2-1, with TRBD2 matching 11 bases. The CDR3 length is 14 residues. J lost 9 bases, V lost 3 bases, and 4 bases had no gene match. CDR1 and CDR2 (germline): MNHEY, SMNVEV (reference sequence).

V is TRBV18 and J is TRBJ1-2; TRBD1 aligns across 9 bases. This CDR3 has 17 amino acids. CDR1 is KGHSH and CDR2 is LQKENI in the germline V gene. The V and J ends lost 1 base and 0 bases, in that order; junction bases with no gene match: 6. This chain's CDR3 is CASSPRETGGTNYGYTF. In DNA form, the CDR3 reads TGTGCCAGCTCACCACGAGAGACAGGGGGAACTAACTATGGCTACACCTTC.

V and J are TRBV27 and TRBJ2-6; TRBD2 matches at 8 bases. The germline V gene encodes CDR1 MNHEY and CDR2 SMNVEV (reference sequence). V shed 3 bases and J 4 bases; nucleotides not matched to a gene: 17. The CDR3 spans 20 residues. Here the CDR3 DNA reads TGTGCCAGCAGTTTCTCCCCGGGACTAGTGGGTAGTGACGGGGCCAACGTCCTGACTTTC. Protein: CASSFSPGLVGSDGANVLTF.

The CDR3 sequence is CASSGIAVSSYNEQFF. The CDR3 nucleotides are TGTGCCAGCAGCGGAATAGCTGTTAGCTCCTACAATGAGCAGTTCTTC. V and J are TRBV9 and TRBJ2-1; D is unclear. Looked up from germline, CDR1 is SGDLS and CDR2 is YYNGEE. V lost 3 bases to trimming and J lost 0 bases, with 13 bases between them. This CDR3 has 16 residues. The full variable domain, rest sourced from reference TRBV9 and TRBJ2-1, is DSGVTQTPKHLITATGQRVTLRCSPRSGDLSVYWYQQSLDQGLQFLIQYYNGEERAKGNILERFSAQQFPDLHSELNLSSLELGDSALYFCASSGIAVSSYNEQFFGPGTRLTVL.

The chain is built from TRBV7-2 and TRBJ1-1; D may be TRBD1 (5 bases). V was trimmed by 5 bases and J by 4 bases, leaving 11 bases between them. Per the germline V gene, CDR1 is SGHTA and CDR2 is FQGNSA. The CDR3 is made up of 13 amino acids. The CDR3 sequence is CASSAQGSTEAFF. DNA for the CDR3: TGTGCCAGCAGCGCTCAGGGTAGCACTGAAGCTTTCTTT.

The V and J genes are TRBV5-1 and TRBJ1-1; D is unresolved. This CDR3 is built from 14 residues. From germline, CDR1 is SGHRS and CDR2 YFSETQ. Trimming took 0 bases from V and 6 from J, leaving 12 bases between them. CDR3 protein: CASSLDPGYPEAFF. The CDR3 DNA is TGCGCCAGCAGCTTGGATCCGGGGTACCCTGAAGCTTTCTTT.

A note on this clone: The junction departs from germline at one end; a sequencing error may be responsible. The chain links TRBV5-1 to TRBJ2-7; 11 bases map to TRBD2. CDR1 and CDR2 (germline): SGHRS, YFSETQ. The CDR3 has 15 amino acids. The chain's CDR3 is CASSRTSGGWYEQYF. CDR3 DNA: TGTGCCAGCAGCCGAACTAGCGGGGGCTGGTACGAGCAGTACTTC.

This clone showed up just a few times. CDR3 DNA: TGTGCCAGCAGCTTAGTGGCTAGCTCCTACAATGAGCAGTTCTTC. The encoded protein is CASSLVASSYNEQFF. This chain links TRBV11-3 with TRBJ2-1, with D uncertain. This CDR3 spans 15 amino acids. Trimming took 1 base from V and 0 from J, leaving 7 bases between them. Looked up from germline, CDR1 is SGHNT and CDR2 is YENEEA.

The rearrangement joins TRBV7-9 to TRBJ1-1, with no clear D. The CDR3 extends over 13 amino acids. The germline gives CDR1 SEHNR, CDR2 FQNEAQ (reference sequence). V was clipped by 4 bases and J by 3 bases, with 9 bases between them. The CDR3 DNA reads as TGTGCCAGCAGCTCCCCTTTATACACTGAAGCTTTCTTT. Residues: CASSSPLYTEAFF.